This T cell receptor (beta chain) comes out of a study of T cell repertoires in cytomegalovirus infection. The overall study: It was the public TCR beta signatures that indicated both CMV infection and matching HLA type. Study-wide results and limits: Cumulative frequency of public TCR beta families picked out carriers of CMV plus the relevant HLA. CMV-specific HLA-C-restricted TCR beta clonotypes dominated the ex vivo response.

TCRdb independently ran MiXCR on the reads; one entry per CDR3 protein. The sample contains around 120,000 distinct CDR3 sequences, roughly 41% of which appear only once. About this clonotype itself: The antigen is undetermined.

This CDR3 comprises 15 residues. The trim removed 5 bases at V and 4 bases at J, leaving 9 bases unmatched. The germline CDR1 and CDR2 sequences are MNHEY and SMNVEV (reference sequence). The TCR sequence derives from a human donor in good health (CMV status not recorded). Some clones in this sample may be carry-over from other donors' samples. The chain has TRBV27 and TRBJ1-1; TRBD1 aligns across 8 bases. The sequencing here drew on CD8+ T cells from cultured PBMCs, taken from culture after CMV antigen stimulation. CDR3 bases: TGTGCCAGCAGTCTGACAGGGGTTGGGGGCACTGAAGCTTTCTTT. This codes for CASSLTGVGGTEAFF.